This T cell receptor (beta chain) appears in the sequencing data of a study of Ad26.COV2.S vaccination and SARS-CoV-2 variants. CDR3 length: 13 residues. V shed 6 bases and J 5 bases; nucleotides not matched to a gene: 6. Per the germline V gene, CDR1 is SGHRS and CDR2 is YFSETQ. Indicated treatment: around 19 received Ad26.COV2.S at low or high dose, single or two shots; five or six received placebo; per-sample allocation not given. Collection of the samples took place on day 63 after the first injection of vaccine or placebo. The individual, an adult aged 18-55 years, was a donor in Boston. This table comes from immunoSEQ multiplex PCR, and its TCRdb copy is limited to in-frame clones, with some not included. The table includes some 500,000 clones, roughly 87% detected once.

This chain connects TRBV5-1 to TRBJ1-1; 8 positions agree with TRBD1. The source was peripheral blood, collected in a trial of Ad26.COV2.S vaccine versus placebo. The receptor was derived from a person between 18 and 65 years old who received the Ad26.COV2.S COVID-19 vaccine or a placebo. The CDR3 spells CASNTGGGTEAFF. The CDR3 DNA follows: TGCGCCAGCAACACAGGGGGAGGAACTGAAGCTTTCTTT.